This is a list of T cell receptor beta chains from one sample in a study of Tregs in tolerant kidney transplant recipients. TCRdb keeps only in-frame clones here, not all; method: immunoSEQ multiplex PCR. Altogether approximately 260,000 clones are present, about 80% being singletons, with the ten largest covering less than 0.75%. Sequences were obtained from CD4+ T cells from blood. These receptors were collected from a human donor in good health. The CDR3 runs from the conserved cysteine through the conserved F or W. The D gene is left open where the match is weak. Size tells how often a clone was seen (once, few, many) or the class of an expanded clone, and some rows leave it out.

d_gene | abundance | j_gene | v_gene | CDR3aa | CDR3nt
NA | NA | TRBJ1-2 | TRBV27 | CASKGGGGYGYTF | TGTGCCAGCAAGGGGGGCGGGGGCTATGGCTACACCTTC
TRBD2 | once | TRBJ2-1 | TRBV6-6 | CASSYQGLAGGDEQFF | TGCGCCAGCAGTTACCAGGGACTAGCGGGAGGCGATGAGCAGTTCTTC
TRBD1 | NA | TRBJ2-7 | TRBV4-1 | CASSHGLGTGEEEQYF | TGCGCCAGCAGCCACGGTCTTGGGACAGGGGAGGAGGAGCAGTACTTC
TRBD1 | NA | TRBJ1-5 | TRBV28 | CASSYTGVKANQPQHF | TGTGCCAGCAGTTATACAGGGGTTAAGGCCAATCAGCCCCAGCATTTT
NA | NA | TRBJ2-1 | TRBV7-3 | CASSLTATLDRNSNEQFF | TGTGCCAGCAGCTTAACGGCAACCCTAGACCGGAACTCCAATGAGCAGTTCTTC
NA | NA | TRBJ2-7 | TRBV7-9 | CASSLTGAMVEQYF | TGTGCCAGCAGCTTAACCGGGGCAATGGTAGAGCAGTACTTC
NA | NA | TRBJ2-7 | TRBV7-9 | CASSLGLVAYEQYF | TGTGCCAGCAGCTTAGGACTAGTAGCCTACGAGCAGTACTTC
TRBD1 | once | TRBJ1-4 | TRBV15 | CATSREGTGLEKLFF | TGTGCCACCAGCAGAGAGGGGACAGGGCTTGAAAAACTGTTTTTT
TRBD1 | NA | TRBJ1-2 | TRBV7-9 | CASSLGAGGTPGYGYTF | TGTGCCAGCAGCTTAGGGGCAGGGGGTACCCCTGGCTATGGCTACACCTTC
TRBD1 | NA | TRBJ2-7 | TRBV5-1 | CASSSPGGGYEQYF | TGCGCCAGCAGCTCCCCAGGGGGCGGTTACGAGCAGTACTTC